Only one count was recorded for the clone carrying this TCR beta chain. Trimming removed 4 bases at V and 1 base at J, with 16 bases between. The CDR3 extends over 16 amino acids. Germline V CDR1 and CDR2: MNHEY, SVGAGI. Clones were read by immunoSEQ multiplex PCR, and TCRdb kept only the in-frame ones, dropping some. The sample records fewer than 700,000 clones, roughly 90% being singletons. The data stem from a study of shared T cell receptors in the human thymus. The data were also submitted as part of a second study, on human thymus T cells. That paper notes: Resected material from corrective heart surgery provided the thymus tissue analysed. Thymic and blood repertoires showed apparently biased V and J gene usage. Related studies noted strongly shared thymic repertoires across unrelated people.

Source material: thymocytes. The receptor was derived from a boy younger than two with a congenital heart defect. This chain joins TRBV6-5 and TRBJ1-2, with D possibly matching TRBD1 (6 bases). DNA of the CDR3: TGTGCCAGCAGTTCTACAGGGCTTGAGGGTAACTATGGCTACACCTTC. Encoded protein: CASSSTGLEGNYGYTF.